The 17 T cell receptor beta chains below all came from one sample that was sequenced in a study of blood T cell repertoires in COVID-19. Method: immunoSEQ multiplex PCR; TCRdb's copy keeps in-frame clones and lacks some. This sample has roughly 300,000 clones, with more than 80% found just once. Source material: PBMCs or T cells enriched from blood (not recorded which). These receptors all stem from a woman in her 30s who had recovered from COVID-19.

The genes are TRBV30 and TRBJ2-5, with TRBD1 matching 8 bases. The CDR3 extends over 15 amino acids. J gave up 5 bases and V 0 bases, and 8 bases lay outside the gene matches. The V gene's germline CDR1 is GTSNPN and CDR2 SVGIG (reference sequence). The DNA of the CDR3 is TGTGCCTGGAGTGTTGCGGCAGGGGGCTATGAGACCCAGTACTTC. Protein product: CAWSVAAGGYETQYF. Complete variable domain (other parts from reference TRBV30 and TRBJ2-5): SQTIHQWPATLVQPVGSPLSLECTVEGTSNPNLYWYRQAAGRGLQLLFYSVGIGQISSEVPQNLSASRPQDRQFILSSKKLLLSDSGFYLCAWSVAAGGYETQYFGPGTRLLVL.

This chain links TRBV19 with TRBJ2-7, with 8 bases lining up with TRBD1. The CDR3 has 14 residues. Germline V lookup: CDR1 LNHDA, CDR2 SQIVND (reference sequence). Trimming cost V 3 bases and J 3 bases; bases outside gene matches: 4. In DNA form, the CDR3 reads TGTGCCAGTAGTATCGGACAGGGAAACTACGAGCAGTACTTC. Translating gives CASSIGQGNYEQYF.

In its sample, this clone was seen a few times. V and J are TRBV19 and TRBJ1-5; D is unresolved. Deletions cut 3 bases from V and 9 bases from J, with 9 bases between. Germline V gene data show CDR1 as LNHDA and CDR2 as SQIVND (reference sequence). This CDR3 comprises 12 residues. This CDR3 is CASSIFLGPQHF. In DNA form, the CDR3 reads TGTGCCAGTAGTATCTTTCTAGGGCCCCAGCATTTT.

In this sample, this clone turned up a few times. This sequence joins TRBV25-1 and TRBJ2-1, with D possibly being TRBD1 (6 bases). CDR1 MGHDK and CDR2 SYGVNS come from the germline V gene. This CDR3 has 15 residues. V shed 3 bases and J shed 0 bases, with 9 bases lying between them. The CDR3: CASSETGSSYNEQFF. Here the CDR3 DNA reads TGTGCCAGCAGTGAGACAGGAAGCTCCTACAATGAGCAGTTCTTC.

V is TRBV11-1 and J is TRBJ1-6, with a possible D match to TRBD1 (6 bases). The CDR3 extends over 15 amino acids. In germline, CDR1 is SGHAT, CDR2 FQDESV (reference sequence). The V end was cut by 5 bases, the J end by 7 bases, with 15 bases between. The CDR3 spells CASSASRDNNSPLHF. As DNA, the CDR3 is TGTGCCAGCAGCGCATCCCGGGACAACAATTCACCCCTCCACTTT.

The chain joins TRBV20-1 to TRBJ1-1, with a weak D call TRBD1 (5 bases). Germline loops: CDR1 DFQATT, CDR2 SNEGSKA (reference sequence). The CDR3 extends over 11 amino acids. Trimming stripped 6 bases from V and 8 bases from J, with 13 bases between. CDR3 sequence: CSAPTGGEAFF. CDR3 bases: TGCAGTGCCCCGACCGGGGGGGAAGCTTTCTTT.

The chain employs TRBV28 and TRBJ2-3, with D tentatively TRBD2 (6 bases). Germline V gene data show CDR1 as MDHEN and CDR2 as SYDVKM. The germline V and J ends were trimmed by 8 bases and 4 bases, with 19 bases remaining between them. The CDR3 totals 15 residues. The chain's CDR3 is CASGVGGGLSDTQYF. As DNA, the CDR3 is TGTGCCAGCGGGGTGGGGGGAGGATTGTCAGATACGCAGTATTTT.

The chain joins TRBV12-3 or TRBV12-4 to TRBJ1-2, with D possibly matching TRBD1 (6 bases). Trimming removed 2 bases from V and 6 bases from J, with 10 bases in between. This CDR3 region has 13 residues. Here the CDR3 DNA reads TGTGCCAGCAGTTTAAGGGGGAAAGATGGCTACACCTTC. Translating it yields CASSLRGKDGYTF.

V gene TRBV3-1 (or the pseudogene TRBV3-2) combines with J gene TRBJ2-1, with unresolved D. V lost 0 bases, J lost 10 bases, and 4 bases lay in between. CDR1 and CDR2 (germline): LGHDT, YNNKEL (reference sequence). The CDR3 length is 11 residues. CDR3 region: CASSQDREQFF. In DNA, the CDR3 is TGTGCCAGCAGCCAAGATCGGGAGCAGTTCTTC.

This clone was detected once. The V gene is TRBV4-3, the J gene TRBJ2-1; a possible D gene is TRBD2 (6 bases). The germline V gene encodes CDR1 LGHNA and CDR2 YSLEER. V was cut by 0 bases and J by 6 bases, with 12 bases left in between. The CDR3 is made up of 15 amino acids. The CDR3 DNA follows: TGCGCCAGCAGCCAAGATGTGGGGACTGTCAATGAGCAGTTCTTC. This translates into CASSQDVGTVNEQFF.

The chain couples TRBV10-1 to TRBJ2-1; 11 bases align to TRBD2. Germline values: CDR1 WNHNN, CDR2 SYGVQD (reference sequence). The trim removed 0 bases at V and 5 bases at J, leaving 6 bases unmatched. The CDR3 covers 17 residues. In DNA form, the CDR3 reads TGCGCCAGCAGTGAGTCGCCTGGGACTAGCGGACACAATGAGCAGTTCTTC. Its translation is CASSESPGTSGHNEQFF.

This clone has just one count. CDR3 in DNA: TGTGCCAGCAGCCCTGAAGCGGACTCCTACGAGCAGTACTTC. Translated, it gives CASSPEADSYEQYF. The rearrangement uses TRBV6-4 and TRBJ2-7; maybe TRBD2 (5 bases). Germline CDR1 reads MRHNA; CDR2 reads SNTAGT. V lost 6 bases to trimming and J lost 0 bases, with 12 bases between them. This CDR3 region has 14 residues.

The V call is TRBV27, the J call TRBJ1-5, with a possible D match to TRBD1 (5 bases). The CDR3 extends over 16 amino acids. Per germline, CDR1 MNHEY and CDR2 SMNVEV (reference sequence). Trimming shortened V by 2 bases and J by 2 bases, and 13 bases separated the two germline ends. CDR3 region: CASSLVGRGGNQPQHF. The DNA for the CDR3 is TGTGCCAGCAGTTTAGTCGGGAGGGGCGGCAATCAGCCCCAGCATTTT.

This clone was seen a single time. The rearrangement uses TRBV24-1 and TRBJ2-1, with 9 nucleotides matching TRBD2. The CDR3 is made up of 17 amino acids. CDR1 and CDR2 from the germline V gene are KGHDR and SFDVKD. With V trimmed by 5 bases and J by 7 bases, 14 bases remained unmatched. CDR3 DNA sequence: TGTGCCACCAGTGGCGGGAGGGCCTTTGGGTACAATAATGAGCAGTTCTTC. It codes for CATSGGRAFGYNNEQFF.

J is TRBJ1-1 and V is TRBV7-9, with 9 bases that match TRBD1. Trimming took 6 bases from V and 5 from J; bases not matched to a gene: 10. This CDR3 is 15 amino acids long. Per germline, CDR1 SEHNR and CDR2 FQNEAQ (reference sequence). The CDR3 spells CASSRITGGLTEAFF. The CDR3, as DNA: TGTGCCAGCAGTCGGATAACAGGGGGCTTAACTGAAGCTTTCTTT.

The chain is built from TRBV28 and TRBJ1-5; no clear D gene. The CDR3 sequence is 14 residues long. The germline V gene has CDR1 MDHEN and CDR2 SYDVKM. V lost 7 bases and J lost 5, with 15 bases in between. DNA of the CDR3: TGTGCCAGCACCGGGGTGAGGGAGCATCAGCCCCAGCATTTT. This gives the protein CASTGVREHQPQHF.

The chain couples TRBV28 to TRBJ1-1, with D perhaps matching TRBD1 (6 bases). This CDR3 is built from 15 residues. From germline, CDR1 is MDHEN and CDR2 SYDVKM. Trimming removed 5 bases from V and 0 bases from J, with 13 bases in between. In DNA form, the CDR3 reads TGTGCCAGCAGTCCGGCAGGGGAGTTGAACACTGAAGCTTTCTTT. This codes for CASSPAGELNTEAFF.